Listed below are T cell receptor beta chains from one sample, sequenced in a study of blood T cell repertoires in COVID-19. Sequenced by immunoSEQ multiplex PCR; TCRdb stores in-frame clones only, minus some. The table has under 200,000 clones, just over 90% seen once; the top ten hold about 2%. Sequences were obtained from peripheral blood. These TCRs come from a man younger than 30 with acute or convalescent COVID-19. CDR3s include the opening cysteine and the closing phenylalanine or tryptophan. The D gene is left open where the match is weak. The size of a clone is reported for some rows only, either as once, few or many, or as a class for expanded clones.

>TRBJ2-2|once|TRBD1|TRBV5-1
CASTYSGQGAGGELFF
TGCGCCAGCACCTATTCGGGACAGGGGGCCGGCGGGGAGCTGTTTTTT
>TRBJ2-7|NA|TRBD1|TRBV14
CASSHSPRGQGVSYEQYF
TGTGCCAGCAGCCACTCCCCGAGGGGACAGGGGGTATCCTACGAGCAGTACTTC
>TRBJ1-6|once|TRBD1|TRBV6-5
CASSSLQGSPLHF
TGTGCCAGCAGTTCCCTACAGGGGTCACCTCTCCACTTT
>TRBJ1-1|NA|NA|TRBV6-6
CASARQMNTEAFF
TGTGCCAGCGCCCGACAAATGAACACTGAAGCTTTCTTT
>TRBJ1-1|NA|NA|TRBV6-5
CASSSLGHLQNTEAFF
TGTGCCAGCAGTTCCCTTGGACATCTTCAGAACACTGAAGCTTTCTTT
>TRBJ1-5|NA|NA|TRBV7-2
CASSYRGNQPQHF
TGTGCCAGCAGCTACAGGGGCAATCAGCCCCAGCATTTT
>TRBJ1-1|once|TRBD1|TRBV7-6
CASSLALGTGAQGTEAFF
TGTGCCAGCAGCTTAGCTCTTGGGACAGGCGCACAGGGCACTGAAGCTTTCTTT
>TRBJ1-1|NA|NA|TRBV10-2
CAILTAGNTEAFF
TGCGCCATCCTAACAGCGGGAAACACTGAAGCTTTCTTT
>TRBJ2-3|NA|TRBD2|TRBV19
CASEASGTSTDTQYF
TGTGCCAGTGAGGCCAGCGGGACTAGCACAGATACGCAGTATTTT
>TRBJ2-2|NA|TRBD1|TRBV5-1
CASSSGQGYTGELFF
TGCGCCAGCAGCTCTGGACAGGGTTACACCGGGGAGCTGTTTTTT